The entry that follows covers one TCR beta chain sequence. The entry originates in a study of blood T cell repertoires in COVID-19. About the research overall: Sites across the United States, Italy and Spain contributed samples from acute and convalescent COVID-19. From T cells, B-cell-depleted T cells, or PBMCs came the material, which was cDNA or gDNA.

Authors' methods: Nucleated cell counts were estimated from reference gene primer amplification. Profiling relied on immunoSEQ multiplex PCR, and the TCRdb table lists in-frame clones only, not all of them. Clone size and V and J calls were adopted from that table, with D and trimming inferred from the DNA. The table shows about 160,000 clones, with just over 85% occurring only once. The CDR3 length is 13 residues. Deletions cut 3 bases from V and 1 base from J, with 7 bases between. Germline V gene data show CDR1 as LGHDT and CDR2 as YNNKEL (reference sequence). Sequenced material: peripheral blood. The chain employs TRBV3-1 (or the pseudogene TRBV3-2) and TRBJ2-7, with D perhaps matching TRBD2 (6 bases). This TCR came from a man aged 70-80 years with acute or convalescent COVID-19. CDR3 in DNA: TGTGCCAGCAGCCACGGGAGTTCCTACGAGCAGTACTTC. Translation gives CASSHGSSYEQYF.